A single sample gave rise to the 10 T cell receptor beta chains below, sequenced in a study of T cell repertoires in cytomegalovirus infection. One entry per CDR3 protein results from TCRdb running MiXCR on the reads. The table records hundreds of thousands of distinct CDR3 sequences, roughly 12% of them present only once. The specimen was PBMCs. These receptors were obtained from a human donor in good health (CMV status not recorded). Some clones in this sample may be carry-over from other donors' samples.

The rearrangement joins TRBV9 to TRBJ2-2; D gene ambiguous. CDR3 length: 14 amino acids. Germline CDR1 reads SGDLS; CDR2 reads YYNGEE. Trimming took 0 bases from V and 6 from J, leaving 9 bases between them. CDR3 protein: CASSVEGFPGELFF. DNA for the CDR3: TGTGCCAGCAGCGTAGAAGGGTTCCCCGGGGAGCTGTTTTTT.

There are a few counts of this clonotype. The J gene is TRBJ2-2, the V gene TRBV12-5; D might be TRBD1 (6 bases). The CDR3 is 15 residues long. CDR1 and CDR2 (germline): LGHNT, FRNRAP. The V and J ends lost 1 base and 3 bases respectively, with 9 bases between them. The CDR3 region is CASGLGPGDTGELFF. The CDR3 coding sequence is TGTGCTAGTGGTTTGGGTCCAGGGGACACCGGGGAGCTGTTTTTT.

As for this clonotype: A single base separates this from a much larger clone, so it may be a read error. V gene TRBV7-6 combines with J gene TRBJ1-1; no firm D call. CDR1 SGHVS and CDR2 FNYEAQ come from the germline V gene. This CDR3 is built from 15 residues. The DNA of the CDR3 is TGTGCTAGCAGCCCCTTGGTCAGAATGAACACTGAAGCTTTCTTT. Amino acid sequence: CASSPLVRMNTEAFF.

In this sample, this clonotype turned up a few times. V is TRBV20-1 and J is TRBJ1-4; D call uncertain. The CDR3 length is 13 residues. Germline CDR1 reads DFQATT; CDR2 reads SNEGSKA (reference sequence). The V and J ends lost 0 bases and 6 bases respectively, with 8 bases between them. The CDR3 DNA reads as TGCAGTGCTAGAGATTCGAGGGATGAAAAACTGTTTTTT. Translating gives CSARDSRDEKLFF.

A few counts support this clonotype. The rearrangement joins TRBV6-2 or TRBV6-3 to TRBJ2-7, with no clear D. The CDR3 spans 14 residues. V was shortened by 0 bases and J by 11 bases, with 17 bases between the two germline ends. Per germline, CDR1 MNHEY and CDR2 SVGEGT. Written as DNA, the CDR3 is TGTGCCAGCAGTTACTCGAATCCCAAAGACGCGAAGTACTTC. The encoded protein is CASSYSNPKDAKYF.

This clonotype was counted ten times or more. CDR3 DNA: TGTGCCAGCAGTGACCCCTCCTACGAGCAGTACTTC. Translating gives CASSDPSYEQYF. The rearrangement links TRBV25-1 to TRBJ2-7; the D is unclear. This CDR3 is 12 amino acids long. Germline loops: CDR1 MGHDK, CDR2 SYGVNS. The germline V and J ends were trimmed by 3 bases and 0 bases, with 3 bases remaining between them.

This clonotype came up many times. This chain uses TRBV7-2 with TRBJ2-1; D is unclear. V was clipped by 2 bases and J by 5 bases, with 19 bases between them. The CDR3 contains 17 residues. Germline V CDR1 and CDR2: SGHTA, FQGNSA. In nucleotides, the CDR3 is TGTGCCAGCAGCTTAAGGTTCAGTGGACCCCCTGACAATGAGCAGTTCTTC. This sequence encodes CASSLRFSGPPDNEQFF.

This clonotype was recorded at least ten times. The chain has TRBV7-9 and TRBJ2-7; 7 bases fit TRBD1. Germline loops: CDR1 SEHNR, CDR2 FQNEAQ (reference sequence). There are 15 residues in the CDR3. The J segment lost 5 bases and the V segment lost 5 bases, leaving 12 bases of the junction unmatched. CDR3 in amino acids: CASSPPRDRGDEQYF. In DNA, the CDR3 is TGTGCCAGCAGCCCACCACGGGACAGAGGCGACGAGCAGTACTTC.

This clonotype was seen at least ten times. The rearrangement uses TRBV11-2 and TRBJ1-1; no clear D gene. In germline, CDR1 is SGHAT, CDR2 FQNNGV. The length of the CDR3 is 15 residues. The V end was cut by 1 base, the J end by 0 bases, with 9 bases between. The CDR3 DNA is TGTGCCAGCAGCTTAGTCCTCGGACTGAACACTGAAGCTTTCTTT. This gives the protein CASSLVLGLNTEAFF.

Ten or more counts support this clonotype. The V and J genes are TRBV27 and TRBJ2-7; no reliable D call. There are 13 residues in the CDR3. Trimming took off 3 bases at V and 5 bases at J, with 11 bases between the two ends. The germline V gene encodes CDR1 MNHEY and CDR2 SMNVEV (reference sequence). CDR3 loop: CASSFSGRNEQYF. Written as DNA, the CDR3 is TGTGCCAGCAGTTTCTCCGGACGAAACGAGCAGTACTTC.